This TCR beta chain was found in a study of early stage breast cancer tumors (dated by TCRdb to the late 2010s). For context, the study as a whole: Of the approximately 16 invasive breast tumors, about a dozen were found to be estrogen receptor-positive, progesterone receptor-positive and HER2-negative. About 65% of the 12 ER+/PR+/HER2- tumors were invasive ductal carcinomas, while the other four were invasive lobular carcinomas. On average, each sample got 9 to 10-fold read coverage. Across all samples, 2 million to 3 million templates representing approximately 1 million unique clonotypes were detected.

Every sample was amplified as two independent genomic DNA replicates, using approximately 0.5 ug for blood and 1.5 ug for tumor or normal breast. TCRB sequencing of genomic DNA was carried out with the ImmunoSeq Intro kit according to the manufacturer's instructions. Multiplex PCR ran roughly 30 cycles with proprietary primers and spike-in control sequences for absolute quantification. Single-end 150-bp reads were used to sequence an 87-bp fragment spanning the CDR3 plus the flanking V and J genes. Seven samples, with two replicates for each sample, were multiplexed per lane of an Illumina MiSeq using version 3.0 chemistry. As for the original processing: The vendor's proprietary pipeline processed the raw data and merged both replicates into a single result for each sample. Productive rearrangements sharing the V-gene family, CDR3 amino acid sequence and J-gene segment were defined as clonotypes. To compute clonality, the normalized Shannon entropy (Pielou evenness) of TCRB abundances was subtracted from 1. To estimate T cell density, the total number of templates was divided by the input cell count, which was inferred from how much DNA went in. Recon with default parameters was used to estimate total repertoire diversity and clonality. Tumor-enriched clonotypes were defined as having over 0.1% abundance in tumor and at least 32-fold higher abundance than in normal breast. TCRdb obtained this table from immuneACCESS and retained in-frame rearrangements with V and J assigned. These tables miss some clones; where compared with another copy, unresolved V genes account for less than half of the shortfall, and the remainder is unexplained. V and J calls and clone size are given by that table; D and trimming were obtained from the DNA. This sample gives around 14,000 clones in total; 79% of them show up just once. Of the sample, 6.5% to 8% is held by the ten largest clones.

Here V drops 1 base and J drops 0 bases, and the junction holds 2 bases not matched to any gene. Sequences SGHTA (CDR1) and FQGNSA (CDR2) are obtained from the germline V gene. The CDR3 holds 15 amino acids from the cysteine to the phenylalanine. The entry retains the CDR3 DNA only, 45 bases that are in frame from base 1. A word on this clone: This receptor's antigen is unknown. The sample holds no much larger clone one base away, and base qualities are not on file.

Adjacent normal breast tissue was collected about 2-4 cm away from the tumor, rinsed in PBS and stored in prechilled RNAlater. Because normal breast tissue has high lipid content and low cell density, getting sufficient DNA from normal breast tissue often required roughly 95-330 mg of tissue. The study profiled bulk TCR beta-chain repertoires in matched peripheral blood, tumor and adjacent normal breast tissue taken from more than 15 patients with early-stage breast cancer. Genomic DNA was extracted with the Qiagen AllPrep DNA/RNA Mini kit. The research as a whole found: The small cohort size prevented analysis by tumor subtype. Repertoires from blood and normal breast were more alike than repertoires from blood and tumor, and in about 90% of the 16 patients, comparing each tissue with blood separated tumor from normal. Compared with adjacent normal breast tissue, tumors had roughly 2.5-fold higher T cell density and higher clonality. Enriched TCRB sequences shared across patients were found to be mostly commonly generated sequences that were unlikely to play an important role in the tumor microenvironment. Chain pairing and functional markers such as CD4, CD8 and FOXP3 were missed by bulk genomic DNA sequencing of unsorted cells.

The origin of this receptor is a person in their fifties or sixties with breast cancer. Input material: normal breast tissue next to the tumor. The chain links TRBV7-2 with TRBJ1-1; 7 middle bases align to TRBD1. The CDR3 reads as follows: CASSLGQGLNTEAFF. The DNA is TGTGCCAGCAGCTTAGGACAGGGACTGAACACTGAAGCTTTCTTT.